This passage covers 20 T cell receptor beta chains from one sample sequenced in a study of cytomegalovirus exposure and HLA in healthy donors. PCR amplification relied on 60 Vbeta primers (plus 13 Jbeta primers). The assay was immunoSEQ multiplex PCR, and TCRdb's table has in-frame clones only and misses some. The sample shows about 160,000 clones, over 65% of them seen only once. Sequenced material: PBMCs. The receptor set was obtained from a man between 40 and 49 years old in good health and CMV-seropositive.

V is TRBV2 and J is TRBJ1-5; 8 bases fit TRBD1. Germline lookup yields CDR1 SNHLY and CDR2 FYNNEI. This CDR3 has 14 residues. V lost 4 bases and J lost 7; bases outside the gene matches: 6. The chain's CDR3 is CASSVGQGGQPQHF. CDR3 nucleotides: TGTGCCAGCAGTGTCGGACAGGGAGGGCAGCCCCAGCATTTT.

The chain carries TRBV12-5 and TRBJ2-3, with TRBD2 matching over 15 bases. The length of the CDR3 is 17 residues. CDR1 LGHNT and CDR2 FRNRAP come from the germline V gene. With V trimmed by 7 bases and J by 2 bases, 7 bases remained unmatched. The DNA for the CDR3 is TGTGCTAGTGCCGCTGGGACTAGCGGGGGGCACACAGATACGCAGTATTTT. Translation: CASAAGTSGGHTDTQYF.

This chain uses TRBV4-1 with TRBJ2-1; D might be TRBD2 (6 bases). Trimming cost V 2 bases and J 0 bases, with 11 bases left between them. Germline values: CDR1 MGHRA, CDR2 YSYEKL. This CDR3 comprises 16 residues. The CDR3 loop reads CASSQRRESSYNEQFF. Here the CDR3 DNA reads TGCGCCAGCAGCCAACGGAGGGAGAGCTCCTACAATGAGCAGTTCTTC.

CDR3 amino acids: CAISDRTGAYGYTF. CDR3 coding DNA: TGTGCCATCAGTGACCGGACAGGGGCGTATGGCTACACCTTC. The chain uses TRBV10-3 and TRBJ1-2, with 9 bases aligning to TRBD1. The CDR3 sequence is 14 residues long. The germline V gene encodes CDR1 ENHRY and CDR2 SYGVKD. The V gene end was trimmed by 3 bases and the J gene end by 5 bases; junction bases not matched to a gene: 4.

V usage is TRBV7-3 and J usage is TRBJ1-1; D may be TRBD1 (5 bases). V dropped 5 bases and J dropped 3 bases, with 19 bases sitting between them. The CDR3 runs to 16 residues. Germline lookup yields CDR1 SGHTA and CDR2 FQGTGA. The CDR3 sequence is CASSQGRVGGDTEAFF. The CDR3, as DNA: TGTGCCAGCAGCCAGGGAAGGGTGGGGGGGGACACTGAAGCTTTCTTT.

The chain uses TRBV5-1 and TRBJ2-3; TRBD2 might be the D (5 bases). Between the trimmed V and J ends, which lost 0 bases and 4 bases, there was a span of 15 bases. Germline loops: CDR1 SGHRS, CDR2 YFSETQ. The CDR3 loop spans 16 amino acids. The CDR3 loop reads CASSLGSGGLADTQYF. In DNA form, the CDR3 reads TGCGCCAGCAGCTTGGGGTCAGGAGGATTAGCAGATACGCAGTATTTT.

This clone was seen once. V and J are TRBV5-6 and TRBJ1-1; D possibly corresponds to TRBD1 (5 bases). The CDR3 is made up of 19 amino acids. Trimming took off 1 base at V and 5 bases at J, with 27 bases between the two ends. Per the germline V gene, CDR1 is SGHDT and CDR2 is YYEEEE. CDR3 coding DNA: TGTGCCAGCAGCTTGTGGTATTTTCGTATGGGAGGGGCTGAGACTGAAGCTTTCTTT. It codes for CASSLWYFRMGGAETEAFF.

The V gene is TRBV13, the J gene TRBJ1-6; TRBD1 agrees at 7 bases. Germline V gene sequence: CDR1 PRHDT, CDR2 FYEKMQ (reference sequence). The V gene end was trimmed by 5 bases and the J gene end by 9 bases; junction bases not matched to a gene: 7. There are 14 residues in the CDR3. The CDR3 DNA sequence: TGTGCCAGCAGCGTACAGGGGATGGGTTCACCCCTCCACTTT. Its translation: CASSVQGMGSPLHF.

The genes are TRBV7-6 and TRBJ2-5; the match to TRBD2 covers 10 bases. The germline V gene encodes CDR1 SGHVS and CDR2 FNYEAQ. The CDR3 has 16 amino acids. V trimming: 0 bases; J trimming: 5 bases; junction bases outside the gene matches: 6. CDR3 bases: TGTGCCAGCAGCTTAGCAGGAGCGGGGGGGCGTGAGACCCAGTACTTC. Amino acids: CASSLAGAGGRETQYF.

The chain combines TRBV5-1 with TRBJ2-2, with 13 bases aligning to TRBD2. V shed 4 bases and J 5 bases; nucleotides not matched to a gene: 5. The CDR3 has 16 residues. Germline assignment: CDR1 SGHRS and CDR2 YFSETQ. DNA of the CDR3: TGCGCCAGCAGCAAGGGACTAGCGGGGAGGACCGGGGAGCTGTTTTTT. This translates into CASSKGLAGRTGELFF.

The table lists this clone with a count of one. The genes are TRBV7-9 and TRBJ2-7, with TRBD1 identical over 7 bases. Losses at the gene ends were 5 bases for V and 3 bases for J; bases not matched to a gene: 4. Germline CDR1 and CDR2: SEHNR and FQNEAQ (reference sequence). The CDR3 length is 13 residues. The CDR3 is CASSPGQYYEQYF. The CDR3 DNA follows: TGTGCCAGCAGCCCGGGACAGTACTACGAGCAGTACTTC. The variable domain in full, completed from reference TRBV7-9 and TRBJ2-7, reads DTGVSQNPRHKITKRGQNVTFRCDPISEHNRLYWYRQTLGQGPEFLTYFQNEAQLEKSRLLSDRFSAERPKGSFSTLEIQRTEQGDSAMYLCASSPGQYYEQYFGPGTRLTVT.

The rearrangement joins TRBV14 to TRBJ1-2, with 9 bases that match TRBD1. V gave up 1 base and J gave up 4 bases; unmatched junction bases: 7. CDR3 length: 16 amino acids. Per germline, CDR1 SGHDN and CDR2 FVKESK. CDR3 sequence reads: CASSQVGDRVLYGYTF. The CDR3 coding sequence is TGTGCCAGCAGCCAAGTGGGGGACAGGGTCCTCTATGGCTACACCTTC.

This chain uses TRBV14 with TRBJ2-3; TRBD2 matches 8 bases. The CDR3 contains 16 residues. Germline lookup yields CDR1 SGHDN and CDR2 FVKESK. Trimming took 2 bases from V and 4 from J; bases not matched to a gene: 8. Here the CDR3 DNA reads TGTGCCAGCAGCCAACCAGAAAGGGGACTAGCAGATACGCAGTATTTT. Amino acids: CASSQPERGLADTQYF.

V and J are TRBV7-9 and TRBJ1-6; D remains unclear. The V end lost 5 bases, the J end lost 7 bases, and 15 bases lay between the germline ends. The CDR3 consists of 15 residues. Germline loops: CDR1 SEHNR, CDR2 FQNEAQ (reference sequence). CDR3 nucleotide sequence: TGTGCCAGCAGCACCCACAGCCAACGGAATTCACCCCTCCACTTT. Protein product: CASSTHSQRNSPLHF.

The rearrangement links TRBV6-1 to TRBJ2-1, with 11 bases matching TRBD2. The CDR3 sequence is 16 residues long. The V segment lost 2 bases and the J segment 7 bases; nucleotides outside the gene matches: 7. Looked up from germline, CDR1 is MNHNS and CDR2 is SASEGT. CDR3 amino acids: CASSERGRLAGNEQFF. The CDR3 DNA sequence: TGTGCCAGCAGTGAACGCGGGAGACTAGCGGGGAATGAGCAGTTCTTC.

This clone was picked up one time. The chain carries TRBV10-3 and TRBJ1-2; tentatively, D is TRBD1 (5 bases). The CDR3 runs to 15 residues. In germline, CDR1 is ENHRY, CDR2 SYGVKD. The V end lost 6 bases, the J end lost 5 bases, and 19 bases lay between the germline ends. The CDR3 spells CAIRTGLQYEYGYTF. The CDR3 DNA sequence: TGTGCCATCAGGACGGGACTGCAGTACGAGTATGGCTACACCTTC.

Of note for this clone: Sequence at one end of the junction differs from germline and may be a read error. The chain employs TRBV2 and TRBJ2-7; tentatively, D is TRBD1 (6 bases). This CDR3 is built from 15 residues. Looked up from germline, CDR1 is SNHLY and CDR2 is FYNNEI. DNA of the CDR3: TGTGCCAGCATCGGGGAACAGGGATGGGTCTACGGGCAGTACTTC. This gives the protein CASIGEQGWVYGQYF.

Here the CDR3 reads CASSPLTGVYEQYF. The CDR3 DNA is TGTGCCAGCAGCCCCCTGACAGGGGTCTACGAGCAGTACTTC. The rearrangement links TRBV6-1 to TRBJ2-5, with TRBD1 identical over 8 bases. The DNA end is more similar to TRBJ2-7, so the J call may be wrong. The germline gives CDR1 MNHNS, CDR2 SASEGT. This CDR3 has 14 residues.

This rearrangement joins TRBV2 to TRBJ2-1; 9 nucleotides match TRBD1. The CDR3 covers 16 residues. V lost 6 bases and J lost 6; bases outside the gene matches: 12. The germline CDR1 and CDR2 sequences are SNHLY and FYNNEI. The CDR3 spells CASSPNRGQAINEQFF. The CDR3, as DNA: TGTGCCAGCAGCCCGAACAGGGGGCAAGCAATCAATGAGCAGTTCTTC.

This clone has more than one count but fewer than ten. One end of the junction varies from germline; a read error may be responsible. The rearrangement uses TRBV6-5 and TRBJ1-3, with D tentatively TRBD1 (6 bases). CDR3 size: 14 residues. CDR1 and CDR2 from the germline V gene are MNHEY and SVGAGI. This chain's CDR3 is CASSNSGDGNTIYF. CDR3 coding DNA: TGTGCCAGCAGTAACTCAGGGGATGGAAACACCATATATTTT.